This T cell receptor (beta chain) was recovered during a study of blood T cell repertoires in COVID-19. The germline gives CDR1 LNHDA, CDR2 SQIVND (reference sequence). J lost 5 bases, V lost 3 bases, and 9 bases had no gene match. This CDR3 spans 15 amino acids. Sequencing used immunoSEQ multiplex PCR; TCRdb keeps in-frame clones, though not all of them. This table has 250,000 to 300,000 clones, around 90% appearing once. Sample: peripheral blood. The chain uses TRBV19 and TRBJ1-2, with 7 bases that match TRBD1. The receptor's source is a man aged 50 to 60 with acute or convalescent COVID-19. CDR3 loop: CASSIIKQGIYGYTF. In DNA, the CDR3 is TGTGCCAGTAGTATCATAAAACAGGGGATATATGGCTACACCTTC.